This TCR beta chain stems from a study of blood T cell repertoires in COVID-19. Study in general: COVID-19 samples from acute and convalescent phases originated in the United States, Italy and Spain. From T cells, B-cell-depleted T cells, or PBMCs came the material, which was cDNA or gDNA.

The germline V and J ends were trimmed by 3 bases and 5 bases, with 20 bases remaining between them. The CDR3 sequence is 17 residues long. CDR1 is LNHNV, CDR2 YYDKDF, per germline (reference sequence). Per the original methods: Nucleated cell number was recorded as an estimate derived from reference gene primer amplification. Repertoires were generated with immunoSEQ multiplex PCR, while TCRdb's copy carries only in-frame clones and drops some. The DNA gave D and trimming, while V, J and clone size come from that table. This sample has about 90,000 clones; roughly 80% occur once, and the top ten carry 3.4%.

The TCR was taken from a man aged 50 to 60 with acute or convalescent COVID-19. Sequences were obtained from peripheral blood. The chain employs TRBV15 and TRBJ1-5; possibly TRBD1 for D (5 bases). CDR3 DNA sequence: TGTGCCACCAGCAGCCCCCGCGGGGGGAGAGGCGATCAGCCCCAGCATTTT. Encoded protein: CATSSPRGGRGDQPQHF.